Given below is one T cell receptor beta chain in context. This clonotype was recorded at least ten times. The clone's antigen remains unknown. Per-base quality was not reported, and no clone a single base away is much larger than it. Amplification of TCR beta CDR3 regions was carried out from RNA transcripts. A first-round RT-PCR of the TCR CDR3 used the HTBI primer set with the Qiagen OneStep RT-PCR kit. A second multiplex PCR round built the libraries, followed by size selection and purification. Libraries were sequenced paired-end with 100 bp reads on an Illumina HiSeq2000. Turning to the authors' computational methods: SOAPnuke was used to process the raw data, with reads discarded if the reads contained adapters or uncalled bases, had a mean Phred below 15, or lacked an exact constant-primer or identifier match. COPE v1.2.5 was used to merge the high-quality paired reads, and each unique nucleotide sequence was defined as a clonotype. Clonotypes were aligned to IMGT TRBV, TRBD and TRBJ reference segments using MiTCR v1.1. The analysis was restricted to V-J combinations with a frequency above 0.0001, which together covered 98% to 99.2% of the repertoires. A TCS score was defined as the ratio between F50 (clonal expansion) and ExV (chaos), using BLOSUM62-based TCRdist between CDR3 peptides within each V-J. Welch's t-statistics and random forest reduced just over 500 V-J features to fewer than 15, which were used in a naive Bayes classifier (R e1071). TCRdb reprocessing: public reads trimmed at Q25 with fastp, clones called with MiXCR, in-frame beta chains kept. Entries are consolidated by CDR3 protein sequence, retaining the most common genes and DNA. These V and J calls derive from TCRdb rather than the authors' analysis. This sample is represented by around 99,000 distinct CDR3 sequences; about 17% of them were singletons. The top ten constitute 35% to 45% of the sample.

The CDR3 contains 13 residues, cysteine and phenylalanine counted. Only the CDR3 part of the read is kept: 39 bases, read in frame from the first base. The trim is 1 base for V and 5 bases for J, with a gap of 9 bases between the germline ends. The germline V gene gives CDR1 as KGHSH and CDR2 as LQKENI. Graves' hyperthyroidism was defined as stable when no progression to ophthalmopathy occurred over 18 months of follow-up. The hyperthyroidism patients were between 18 and 65 years old and newly diagnosed, with a disease duration of less than 2 months. Any patient with an uncontrolled infection, another autoimmune disease, pregnancy or lactation was excluded. Diagnoses were based on clinical symptoms, serum thyroxine and TRAb, thyroid ultrasound and orbital computed tomography. PBMCs were isolated from approximately 10 ml of fresh peripheral blood by Ficoll-Paque density gradient centrifugation. Total RNA was extracted using Trizol reagent, and RNA quality was assessed on an Agilent 2100 Bioanalyzer.

This sample stems from a study of T cells in Graves' hyperthyroidism and ophthalmopathy (dated by TCRdb to between 2019 and 2020). A note on the overall study: Peripheral blood samples were taken at the time of initial diagnosis, prior to any treatment. In addition, the study compared T-cell repertoires in thyroid tissue and in blood from a handful of Graves' hyperthyroidism patients. According to the paper, TCR Vbeta CDR3 sequencing was carried out on over 130 peripheral blood samples, which came from fewer than 50 ophthalmopathy, 70 to 80 hyperthyroidism and around 17 progressor patients. For training and testing, the 100 or so patients in the discovery cohort were randomly divided in a 7:3 ratio. After blood sampling, hyperthyroidism patients were treated with methimazole at a starting dose of 30 mg daily, and ophthalmopathy patients were treated with high-dose intravenous methylprednisolone. Whether ophthalmopathy could be predicted prospectively was tested in an independent validation cohort made up of roughly 20 hyperthyroidism patients plus 17 patients who later progressed to ophthalmopathy. To identify distinguishing TCR V-J signatures, a discovery cohort of 100 patients was used, comprising under 45 with Graves' ophthalmopathy and around 60 with stable Graves' hyperthyroidism.

The paper as a whole reports these results and caveats: Sample size was not statistically predetermined, and investigators were not blinded to group allocation. In cross-validation, a model built on a 13 V-J signature told ophthalmopathy apart from stable hyperthyroidism with approximately 91% sensitivity and approximately 84% specificity, and in testing the same model reached 80%/75%. Most expanded thyroid clonotypes (frequency above 0.001) were also found in blood, which suggests that blood repertoires may mirror thyroid immune responses. In validation, the model predicted progression to ophthalmopathy with over 60% sensitivity and approximately 74% specificity, a median of around six months before onset.

This clonotype was sampled from a woman between 50 and 59 years old with Graves' hyperthyroidism. Specimen: blood. The chain is encoded by TRBV18 joined to TRBJ2-7; no D gene call is confident. The sequenced DNA is TGTGCCAGCTCACCACGGGTCCCCCACGAGCAGTACTTC. This codes for CASSPRVPHEQYF. The CDR3 plus the reference TRBV18 and TRBJ2-7 genes for the other parts give the full variable domain: NAGVMQNPRHLVRRRGQEARLRCSPMKGHSHVYWYRQLPEEGLKFMVYLQKENIIDESGMPKERFSAEFPKEGPSILRIQQVVRGDSAAYFCASSPRVPHEQYFGPGTRLTVT.